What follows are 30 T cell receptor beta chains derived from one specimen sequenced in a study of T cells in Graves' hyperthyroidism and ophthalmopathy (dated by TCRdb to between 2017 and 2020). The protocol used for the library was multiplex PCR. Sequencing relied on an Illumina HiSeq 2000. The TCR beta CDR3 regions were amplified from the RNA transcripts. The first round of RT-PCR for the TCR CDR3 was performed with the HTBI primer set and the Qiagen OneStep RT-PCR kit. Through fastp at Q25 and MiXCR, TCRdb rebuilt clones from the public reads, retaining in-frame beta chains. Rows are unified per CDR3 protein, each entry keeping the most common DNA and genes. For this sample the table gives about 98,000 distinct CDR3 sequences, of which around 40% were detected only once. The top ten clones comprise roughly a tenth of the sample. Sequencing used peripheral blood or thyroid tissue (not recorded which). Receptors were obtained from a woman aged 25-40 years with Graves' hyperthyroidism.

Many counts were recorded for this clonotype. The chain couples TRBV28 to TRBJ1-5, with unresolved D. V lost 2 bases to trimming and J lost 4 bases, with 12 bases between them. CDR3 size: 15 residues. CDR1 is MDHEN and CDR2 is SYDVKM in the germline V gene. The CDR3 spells CASSLGQIVNQPQHF. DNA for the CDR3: TGTGCCAGCAGTTTAGGTCAGATAGTAAATCAGCCCCAGCATTTT.

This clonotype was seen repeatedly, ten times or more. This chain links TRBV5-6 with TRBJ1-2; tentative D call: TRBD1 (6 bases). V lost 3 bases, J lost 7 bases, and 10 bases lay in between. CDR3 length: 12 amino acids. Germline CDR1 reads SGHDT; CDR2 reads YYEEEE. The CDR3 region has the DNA TGTGCCAGCAGCTCCACAGGGCTTGGCTACACCTTC. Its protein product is CASSSTGLGYTF. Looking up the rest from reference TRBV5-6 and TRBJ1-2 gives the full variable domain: DAGVTQSPTHLIKTRGQQVTLRCSPKSGHDTVSWYQQALGQGPQFIFQYYEEEERQRGNFPDRFSGHQFPNYSSELNVNALLLGDSALYLCASSSTGLGYTFGSGTRLTVV.

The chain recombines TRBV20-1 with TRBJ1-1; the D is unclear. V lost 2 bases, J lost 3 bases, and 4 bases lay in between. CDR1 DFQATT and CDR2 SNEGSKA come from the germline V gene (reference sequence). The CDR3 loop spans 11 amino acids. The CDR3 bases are TGCAGTGCTAGACGCGACACTGAAGCTTTCTTT. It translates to CSARRDTEAFF.

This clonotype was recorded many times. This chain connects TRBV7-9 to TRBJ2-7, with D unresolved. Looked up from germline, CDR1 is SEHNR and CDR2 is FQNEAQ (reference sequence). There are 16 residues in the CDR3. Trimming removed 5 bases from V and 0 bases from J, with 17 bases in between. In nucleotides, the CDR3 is TGTGCCAGCAGCCCCGGGTCCAGCCAGAGCTCCTACGAGCAGTACTTC. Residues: CASSPGSSQSSYEQYF. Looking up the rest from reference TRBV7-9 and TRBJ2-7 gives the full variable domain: DTGVSQNPRHKITKRGQNVTFRCDPISEHNRLYWYRQTLGQGPEFLTYFQNEAQLEKSRLLSDRFSAERPKGSFSTLEIQRTEQGDSAMYLCASSPGSSQSSYEQYFGPGTRLTVT.

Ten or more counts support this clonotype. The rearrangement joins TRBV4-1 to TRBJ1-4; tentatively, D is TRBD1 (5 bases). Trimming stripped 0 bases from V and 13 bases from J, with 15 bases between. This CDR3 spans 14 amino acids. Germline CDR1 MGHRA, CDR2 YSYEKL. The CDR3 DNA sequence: TGCGCCAGCAGCCAAGAACACACGGGGGTTGGACTGTTTTTT. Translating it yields CASSQEHTGVGLFF.

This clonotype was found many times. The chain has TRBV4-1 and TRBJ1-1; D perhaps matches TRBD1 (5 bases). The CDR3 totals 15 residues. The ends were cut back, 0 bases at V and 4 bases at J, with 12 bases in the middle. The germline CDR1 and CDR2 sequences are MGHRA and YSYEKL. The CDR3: CASSQDPRRATEAFF. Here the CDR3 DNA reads TGCGCCAGCAGCCAAGATCCGCGCAGGGCCACTGAAGCTTTCTTT.

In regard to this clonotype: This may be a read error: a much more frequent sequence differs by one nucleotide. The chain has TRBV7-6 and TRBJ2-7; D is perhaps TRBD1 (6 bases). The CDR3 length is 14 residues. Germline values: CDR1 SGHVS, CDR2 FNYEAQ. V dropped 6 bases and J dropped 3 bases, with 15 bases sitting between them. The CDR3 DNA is TGTGCCAGCAGACTAACGAGGGGGAACTACGAGCAGTACTTC. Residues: CASRLTRGNYEQYF.

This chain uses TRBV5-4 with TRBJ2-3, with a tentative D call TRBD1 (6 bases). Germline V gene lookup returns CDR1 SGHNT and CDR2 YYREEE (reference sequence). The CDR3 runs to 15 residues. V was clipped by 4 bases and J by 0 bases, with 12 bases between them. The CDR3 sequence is CASSPDSSSTDTQYF. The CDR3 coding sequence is TGTGCCAGCAGCCCGGACAGTTCTAGCACAGATACGCAGTATTTT.

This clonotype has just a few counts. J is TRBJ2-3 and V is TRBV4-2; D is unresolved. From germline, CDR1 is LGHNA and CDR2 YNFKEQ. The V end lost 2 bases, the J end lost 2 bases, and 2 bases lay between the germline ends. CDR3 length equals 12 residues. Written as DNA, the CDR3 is TGTGCCAGCAGCCAAAACACAGATACGCAGTATTTT. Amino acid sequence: CASSQNTDTQYF.

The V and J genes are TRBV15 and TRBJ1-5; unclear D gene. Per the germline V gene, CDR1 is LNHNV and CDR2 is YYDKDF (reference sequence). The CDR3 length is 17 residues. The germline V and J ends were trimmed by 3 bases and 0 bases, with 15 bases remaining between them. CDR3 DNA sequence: TGTGCCACCAGCAGTCCACGGACGCCTAATAGCAATCAGCCCCAGCATTTT. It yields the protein CATSSPRTPNSNQPQHF.

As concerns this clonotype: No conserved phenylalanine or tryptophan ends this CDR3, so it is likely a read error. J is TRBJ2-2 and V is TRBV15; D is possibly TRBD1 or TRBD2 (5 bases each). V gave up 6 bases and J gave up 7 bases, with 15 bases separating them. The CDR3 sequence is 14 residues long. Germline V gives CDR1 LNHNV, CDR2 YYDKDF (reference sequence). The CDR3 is CATSTGAGIGELFL. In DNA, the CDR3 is TGTGCCACCAGTACCGGGGCAGGGATCGGGGAGCTGTTTCTT.

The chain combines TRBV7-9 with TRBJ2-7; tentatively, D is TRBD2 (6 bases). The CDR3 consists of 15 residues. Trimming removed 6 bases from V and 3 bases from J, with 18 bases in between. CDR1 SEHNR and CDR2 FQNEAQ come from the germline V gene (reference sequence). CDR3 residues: CASSAPGDSHYEQYF. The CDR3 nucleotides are TGTGCCAGCAGTGCGCCGGGGGACTCCCACTACGAGCAGTACTTC.

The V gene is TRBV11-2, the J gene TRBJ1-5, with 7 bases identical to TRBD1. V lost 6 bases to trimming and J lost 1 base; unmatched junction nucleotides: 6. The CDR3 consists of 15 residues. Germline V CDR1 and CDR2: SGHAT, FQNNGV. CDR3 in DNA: TGTGCCAGCAGACCTGAACAGGGGAGCAATCAGCCCCAGCATTTT. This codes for CASRPEQGSNQPQHF.

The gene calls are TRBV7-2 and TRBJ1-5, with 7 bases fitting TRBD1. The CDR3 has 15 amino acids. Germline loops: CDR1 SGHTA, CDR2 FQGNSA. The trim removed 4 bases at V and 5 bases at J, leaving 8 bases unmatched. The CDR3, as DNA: TGTGCCAGCAGCTCACGACAGGGCGGGGATCAGCCCCAGCATTTT. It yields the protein CASSSRQGGDQPQHF.

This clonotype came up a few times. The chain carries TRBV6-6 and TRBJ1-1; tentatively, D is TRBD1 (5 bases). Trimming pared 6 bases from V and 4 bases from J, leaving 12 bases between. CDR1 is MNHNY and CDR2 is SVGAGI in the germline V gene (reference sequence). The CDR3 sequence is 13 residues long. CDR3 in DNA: TGTGCCAGCAGGGTCGGGGGGGTCACTGAAGCTTTCTTT. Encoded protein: CASRVGGVTEAFF.

The CDR3: CATSSEGWGPNQPQHF. In DNA, the CDR3 is TGTGCCACCAGCAGTGAGGGGTGGGGGCCCAATCAGCCCCAGCATTTT. The chain has TRBV15 and TRBJ1-5; perhaps TRBD1 as D (6 bases). With 3 bases removed from V and 3 bases from J, the gap between germline ends came to 15 bases. There are 16 residues in the CDR3. Germline V gene data show CDR1 as LNHNV and CDR2 as YYDKDF (reference sequence).

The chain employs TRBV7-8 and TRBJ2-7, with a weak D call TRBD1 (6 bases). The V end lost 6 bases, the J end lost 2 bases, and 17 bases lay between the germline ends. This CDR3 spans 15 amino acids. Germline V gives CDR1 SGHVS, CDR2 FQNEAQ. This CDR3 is CASSPGWGQAYEQYF. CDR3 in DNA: TGTGCCAGCAGTCCCGGTTGGGGGCAGGCCTACGAGCAGTACTTC.

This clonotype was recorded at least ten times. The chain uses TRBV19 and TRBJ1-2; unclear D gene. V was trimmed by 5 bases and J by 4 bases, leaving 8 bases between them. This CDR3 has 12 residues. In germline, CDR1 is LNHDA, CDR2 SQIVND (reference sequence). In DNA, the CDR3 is TGTGCCAGTAGTTGGACTATCTATGGCTACACCTTC. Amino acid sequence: CASSWTIYGYTF.

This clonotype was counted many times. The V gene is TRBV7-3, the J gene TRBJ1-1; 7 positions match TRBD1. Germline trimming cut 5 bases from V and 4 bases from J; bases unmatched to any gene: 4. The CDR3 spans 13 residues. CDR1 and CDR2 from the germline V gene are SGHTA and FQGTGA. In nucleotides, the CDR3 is TGTGCCAGCAGCGAAGGGACAGTCACTGAAGCTTTCTTT. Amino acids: CASSEGTVTEAFF.

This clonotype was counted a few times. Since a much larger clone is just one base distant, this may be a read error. The CDR3 here is CASRSKVAGPQETQYF. The DNA of the CDR3 is TGTGCCAGCAGGTCAAAAGTAGCGGGGCCTCAAGAGACCCAGTACTTC. V usage is TRBV11-2 and J usage is TRBJ2-5, with 8 nucleotides matching TRBD2. CDR1 is SGHAT, CDR2 FQNNGV, per germline. The CDR3 loop spans 16 amino acids. Unmatched junction bases numbered 11, after V lost 6 bases and J lost 2 bases.

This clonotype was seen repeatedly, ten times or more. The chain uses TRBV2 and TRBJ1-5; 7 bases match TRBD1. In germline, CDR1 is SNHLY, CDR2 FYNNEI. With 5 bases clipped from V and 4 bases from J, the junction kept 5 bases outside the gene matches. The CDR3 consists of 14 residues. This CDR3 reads CASSRGGVNQPQHF. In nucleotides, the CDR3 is TGTGCCAGCAGTAGAGGGGGCGTAAATCAGCCCCAGCATTTT.

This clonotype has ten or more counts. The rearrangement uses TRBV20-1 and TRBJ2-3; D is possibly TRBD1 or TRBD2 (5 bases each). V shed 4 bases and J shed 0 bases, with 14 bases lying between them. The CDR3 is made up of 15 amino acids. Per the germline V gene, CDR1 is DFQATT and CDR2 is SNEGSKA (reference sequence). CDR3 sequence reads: CSAITGTTSTDTQYF. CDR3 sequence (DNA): TGCAGTGCTATTACCGGGACCACAAGCACAGATACGCAGTATTTT.

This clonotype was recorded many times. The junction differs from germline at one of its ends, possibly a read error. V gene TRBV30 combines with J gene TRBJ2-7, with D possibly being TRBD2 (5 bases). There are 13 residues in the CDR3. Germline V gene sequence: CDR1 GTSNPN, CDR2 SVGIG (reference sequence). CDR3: CAAEAGSSHEQYF. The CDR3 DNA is TGTGCCGCCGAGGCGGGTTCCTCCCACGAGCAGTACTTC.

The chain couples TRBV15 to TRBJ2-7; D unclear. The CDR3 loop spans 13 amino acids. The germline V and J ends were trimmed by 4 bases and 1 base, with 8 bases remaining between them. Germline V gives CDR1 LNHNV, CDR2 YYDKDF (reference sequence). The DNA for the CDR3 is TGTGCCACCAGCATCGAGAGTTCCTACGAGCAGTACTTC. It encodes CATSIESSYEQYF.

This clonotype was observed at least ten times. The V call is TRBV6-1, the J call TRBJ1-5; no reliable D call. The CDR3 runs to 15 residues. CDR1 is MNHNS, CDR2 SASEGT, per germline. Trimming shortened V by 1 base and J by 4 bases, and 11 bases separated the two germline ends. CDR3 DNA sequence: TGTGCCAGCAGTGAAGGGACTGACCATAATCAGCCCCAGCATTTT. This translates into CASSEGTDHNQPQHF.

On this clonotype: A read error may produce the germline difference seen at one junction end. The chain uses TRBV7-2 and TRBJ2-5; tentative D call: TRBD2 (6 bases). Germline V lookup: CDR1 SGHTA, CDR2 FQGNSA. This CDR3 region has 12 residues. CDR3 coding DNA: TGTGCCAGCAGCTTGTTGGGGGAGGCCCAATACTTC. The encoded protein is CASSLLGEAQYF. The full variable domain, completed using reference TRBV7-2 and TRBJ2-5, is GAGVSQSPSNKVTEKGKDVELRCDPISGHTALYWYRQSLGQGLEFLIYFQGNSAPDKSGLPSDRFSAERTGGSVSTLTIQRTQQEDSAVYLCASSLLGEAQYFGPGTRLLVL.

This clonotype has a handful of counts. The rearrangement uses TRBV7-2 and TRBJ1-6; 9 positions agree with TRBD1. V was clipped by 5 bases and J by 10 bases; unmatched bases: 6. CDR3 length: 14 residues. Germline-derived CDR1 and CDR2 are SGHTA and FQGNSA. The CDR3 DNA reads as TGTGCCAGCAGCCAAACAGGGGGCCGATCACCCCTCCACTTT. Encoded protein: CASSQTGGRSPLHF.

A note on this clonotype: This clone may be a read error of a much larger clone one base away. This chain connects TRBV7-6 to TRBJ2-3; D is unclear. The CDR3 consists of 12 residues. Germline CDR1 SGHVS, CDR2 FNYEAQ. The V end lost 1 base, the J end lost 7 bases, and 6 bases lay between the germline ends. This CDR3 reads CASSLGAYTQYF. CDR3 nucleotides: TGTGCCAGCAGCTTAGGGGCATATACGCAGTATTTT. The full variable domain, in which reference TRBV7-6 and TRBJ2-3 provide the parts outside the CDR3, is GAGVSQSPRYKVTKRGQDVALRCDPISGHVSLYWYRQALGQGPEFLTYFNYEAQQDKSGLPNDRFSAERPEGSISTLTIQRTEQRDSAMYRCASSLGAYTQYFGPGTRLTVL.

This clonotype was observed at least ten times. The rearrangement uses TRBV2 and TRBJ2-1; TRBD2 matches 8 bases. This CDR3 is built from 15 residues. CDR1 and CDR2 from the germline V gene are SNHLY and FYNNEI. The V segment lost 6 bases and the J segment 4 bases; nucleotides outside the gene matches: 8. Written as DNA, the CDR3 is TGTGCCAGCAGGCCCGGGACTAGAGGTTACAATGAGCAGTTCTTC. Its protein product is CASRPGTRGYNEQFF.

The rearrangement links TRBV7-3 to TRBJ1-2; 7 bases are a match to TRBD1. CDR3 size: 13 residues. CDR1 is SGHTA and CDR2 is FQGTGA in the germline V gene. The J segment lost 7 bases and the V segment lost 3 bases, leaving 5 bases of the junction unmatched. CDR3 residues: CASSLTGSVGYTF. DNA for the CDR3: TGTGCCAGCAGCTTGACAGGGTCTGTTGGCTACACCTTC.